The clone carrying this TCR beta chain showed up just a few times. The antigen remains unidentified. This specimen comes from a study of OX40 agonist ivuxolimab in advanced cancers. On the study more broadly: Earlier anti-PD-1, anti-PD-L1 or anti-CTLA-4 therapy was permitted; around 40% had received some.

Trimming took 5 bases from V and 10 from J, leaving 14 bases between them. CDR1 is SEHNR and CDR2 is FQNEAQ in the germline V gene (reference sequence). There are 12 residues in the CDR3. Study findings and constraints: Compared with CD4+, CD8+ T cells on average had more expanded clones. In the 0.1 to 3.0 mg/kg range, CD4+ and CD8+ blood T cells had expanded clonally by week 6.

Libraries were prepared by immunoSEQ multiplex PCR; TCRdb keeps only in-frame clonotypes and omits some of them. The sample yields 53,000 or so clones, roughly 84% seen once. This TCR derives from an adult with an advanced solid tumor such as melanoma, head and neck, liver or kidney cancer. The chain recombines TRBV7-9 with TRBJ1-1; perhaps TRBD1 as D (5 bases). The material sequenced was CD4+ or CD8+ T cells sorted from blood, taken in a trial of the OX40 agonist ivuxolimab. The CDR3 sequence is CASSREGSGAFF. CDR3 DNA: TGTGCCAGCAGCCGAGAGGGGTCCGGAGCTTTCTTT.